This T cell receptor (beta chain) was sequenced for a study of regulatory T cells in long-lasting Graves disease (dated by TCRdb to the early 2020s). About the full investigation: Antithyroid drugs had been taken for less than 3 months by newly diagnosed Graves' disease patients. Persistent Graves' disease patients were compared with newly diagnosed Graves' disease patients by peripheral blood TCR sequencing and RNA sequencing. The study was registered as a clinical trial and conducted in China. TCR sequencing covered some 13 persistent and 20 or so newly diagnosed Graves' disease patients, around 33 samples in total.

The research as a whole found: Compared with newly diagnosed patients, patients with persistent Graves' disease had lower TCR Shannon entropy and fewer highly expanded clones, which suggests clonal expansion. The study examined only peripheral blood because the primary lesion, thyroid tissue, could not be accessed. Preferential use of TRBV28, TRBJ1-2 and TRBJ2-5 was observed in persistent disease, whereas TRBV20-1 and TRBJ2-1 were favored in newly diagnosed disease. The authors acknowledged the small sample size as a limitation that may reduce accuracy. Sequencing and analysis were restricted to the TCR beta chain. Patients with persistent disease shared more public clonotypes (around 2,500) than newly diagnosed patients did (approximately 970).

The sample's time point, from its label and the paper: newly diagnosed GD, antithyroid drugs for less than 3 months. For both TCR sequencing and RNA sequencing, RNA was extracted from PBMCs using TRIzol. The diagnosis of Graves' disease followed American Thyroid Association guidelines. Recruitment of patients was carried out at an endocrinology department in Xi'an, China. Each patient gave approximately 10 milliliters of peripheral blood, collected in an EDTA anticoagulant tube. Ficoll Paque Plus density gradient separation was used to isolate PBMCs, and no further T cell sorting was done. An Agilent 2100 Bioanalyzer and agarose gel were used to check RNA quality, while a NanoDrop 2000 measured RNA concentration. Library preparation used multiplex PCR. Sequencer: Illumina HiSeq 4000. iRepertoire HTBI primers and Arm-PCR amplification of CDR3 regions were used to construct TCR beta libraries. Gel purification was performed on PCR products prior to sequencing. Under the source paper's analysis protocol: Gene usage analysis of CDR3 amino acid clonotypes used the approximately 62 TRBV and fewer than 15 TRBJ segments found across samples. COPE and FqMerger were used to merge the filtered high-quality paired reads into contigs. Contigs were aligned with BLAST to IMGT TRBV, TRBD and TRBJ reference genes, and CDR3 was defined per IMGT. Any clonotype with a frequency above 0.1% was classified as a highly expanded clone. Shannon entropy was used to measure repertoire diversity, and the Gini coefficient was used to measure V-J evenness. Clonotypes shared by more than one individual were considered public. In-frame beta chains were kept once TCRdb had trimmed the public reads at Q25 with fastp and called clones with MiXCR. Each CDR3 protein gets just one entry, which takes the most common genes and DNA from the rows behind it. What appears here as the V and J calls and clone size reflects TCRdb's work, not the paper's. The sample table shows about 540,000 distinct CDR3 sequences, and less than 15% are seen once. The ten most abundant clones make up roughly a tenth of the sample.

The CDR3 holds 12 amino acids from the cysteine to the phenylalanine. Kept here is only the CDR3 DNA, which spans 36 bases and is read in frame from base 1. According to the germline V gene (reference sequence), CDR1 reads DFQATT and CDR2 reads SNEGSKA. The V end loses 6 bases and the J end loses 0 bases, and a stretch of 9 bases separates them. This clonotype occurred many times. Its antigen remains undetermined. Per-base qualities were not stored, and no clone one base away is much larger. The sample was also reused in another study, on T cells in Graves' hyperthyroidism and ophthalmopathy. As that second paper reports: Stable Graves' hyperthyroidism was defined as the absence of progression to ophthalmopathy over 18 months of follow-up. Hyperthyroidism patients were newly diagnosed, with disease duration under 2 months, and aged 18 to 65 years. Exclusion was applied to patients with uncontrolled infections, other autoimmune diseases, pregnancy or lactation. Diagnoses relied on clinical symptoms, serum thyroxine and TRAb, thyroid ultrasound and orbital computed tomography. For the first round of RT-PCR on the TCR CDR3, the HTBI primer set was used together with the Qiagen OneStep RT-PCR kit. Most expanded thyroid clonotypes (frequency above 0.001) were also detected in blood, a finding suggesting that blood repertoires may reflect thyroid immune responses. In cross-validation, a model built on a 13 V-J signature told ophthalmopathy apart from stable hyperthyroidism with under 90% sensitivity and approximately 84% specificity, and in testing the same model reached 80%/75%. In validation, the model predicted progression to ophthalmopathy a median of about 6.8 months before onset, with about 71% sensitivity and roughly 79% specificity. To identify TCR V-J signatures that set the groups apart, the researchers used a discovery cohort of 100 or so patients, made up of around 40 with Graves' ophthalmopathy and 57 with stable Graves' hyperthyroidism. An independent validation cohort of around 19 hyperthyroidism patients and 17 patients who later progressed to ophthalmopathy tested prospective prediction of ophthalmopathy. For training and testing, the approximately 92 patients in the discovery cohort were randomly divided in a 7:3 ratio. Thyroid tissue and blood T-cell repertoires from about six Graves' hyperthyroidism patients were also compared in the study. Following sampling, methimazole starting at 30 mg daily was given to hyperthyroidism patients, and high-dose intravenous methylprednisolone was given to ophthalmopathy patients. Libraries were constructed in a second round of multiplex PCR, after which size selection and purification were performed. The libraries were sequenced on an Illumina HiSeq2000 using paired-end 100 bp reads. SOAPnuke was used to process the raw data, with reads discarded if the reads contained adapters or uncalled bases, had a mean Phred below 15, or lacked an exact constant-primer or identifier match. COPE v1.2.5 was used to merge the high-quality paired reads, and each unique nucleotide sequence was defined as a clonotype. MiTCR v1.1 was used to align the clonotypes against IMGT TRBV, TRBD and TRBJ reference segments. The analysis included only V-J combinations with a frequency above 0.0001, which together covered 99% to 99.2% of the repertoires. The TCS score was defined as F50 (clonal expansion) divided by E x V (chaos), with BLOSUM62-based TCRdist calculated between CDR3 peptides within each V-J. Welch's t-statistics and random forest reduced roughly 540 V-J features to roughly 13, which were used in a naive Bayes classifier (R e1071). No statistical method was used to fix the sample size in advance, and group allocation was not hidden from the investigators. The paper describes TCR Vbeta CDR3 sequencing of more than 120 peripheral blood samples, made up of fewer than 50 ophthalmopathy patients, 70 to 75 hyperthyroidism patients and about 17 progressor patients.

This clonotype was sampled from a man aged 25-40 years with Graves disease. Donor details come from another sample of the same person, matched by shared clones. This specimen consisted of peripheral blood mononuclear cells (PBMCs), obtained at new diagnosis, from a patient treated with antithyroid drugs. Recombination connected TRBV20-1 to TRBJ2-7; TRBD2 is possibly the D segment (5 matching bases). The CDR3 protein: CSARTPSYEQYF. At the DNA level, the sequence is TGCAGTGCCCGGACTCCCTCCTACGAGCAGTACTTC.